This T cell receptor (beta chain) was obtained from a study of blood T cell repertoires in COVID-19. For the study at large: The origin of the acute and convalescent COVID-19 samples was the United States, Italy and Spain. PBMCs, B-cell-depleted T cells, or T cells were the source of the cDNA or gDNA that made up the material.

In its sample, this clone was seen once. Per the germline V gene, CDR1 is SGHTA and CDR2 is FQGNSA. The junction had 13 bases not matched to a gene; V was cut back by 7 bases and J by 2 bases. The CDR3 is 16 residues long. Authors' processing steps: Reference gene primer amplification gave estimated nucleated cell counts. Sequenced by immunoSEQ multiplex PCR; TCRdb stores in-frame clones only, minus some. The D gene and trimming were derived from the DNA, and the V and J assignments and clone size from that table. The sample includes 270,000 or so clones, approximately 90% of them seen just once. The V gene is TRBV7-2, the J gene TRBJ2-5; 7 nucleotides agree with TRBD1. This TCR came from a middle-aged woman with acute COVID-19. The sample comprised PBMCs or T cells enriched from blood (not recorded which). The CDR3 is CASTPQPGQVQETQYF. The CDR3 DNA sequence: TGTGCCAGCACCCCCCAACCTGGACAGGTACAAGAGACCCAGTACTTC.